One and the same sample provided the 7 T cell receptor beta chains below, sequenced in a study of blood T cell repertoires in COVID-19. The method was immunoSEQ multiplex PCR; TCRdb's version includes in-frame clones alone and lacks a portion of them. This sample has approximately 350,000 clones, with approximately 92% found just once. Sequencing was performed on PBMCs or T cells enriched from blood (not recorded which). The source is a man aged 18-30 years who had recovered from COVID-19.

The V and J genes are TRBV7-3 and TRBJ2-3; D is unresolved. Germline V gene sequence: CDR1 SGHTA, CDR2 FQGTGA. The CDR3 loop spans 13 amino acids. Trimming took 1 base from V and 6 from J, leaving 8 bases between them. This CDR3 reads CASSLKSGDTQYF. CDR3 coding DNA: TGTGCCAGCAGCTTAAAGTCCGGGGATACGCAGTATTTT.

This clone was detected only a few times. This rearrangement joins TRBV7-2 to TRBJ1-5; 7 nucleotides line up with TRBD1. Unmatched junction bases numbered 4, after V lost 5 bases and J lost 6 bases. CDR3 length equals 13 residues. Germline loops: CDR1 SGHTA, CDR2 FQGNSA. CDR3 residues: CASSPNRGQPQHF. The CDR3 DNA follows: TGTGCCAGCAGCCCTAACAGGGGTCAGCCCCAGCATTTT.

The genes are TRBV19 and TRBJ2-1; a possible D gene is TRBD2 (5 bases). Germline V gene lookup returns CDR1 LNHDA and CDR2 SQIVND (reference sequence). The CDR3 is 13 amino acids. The germline V and J ends were trimmed by 2 bases and 8 bases, with 10 bases remaining between them. As DNA, the CDR3 is TGTGCCAGTAGTATACTTCTAGCCTATGAGCAGTTCTTC. This encodes CASSILLAYEQFF.

The chain is built from TRBV5-4 and TRBJ2-3; TRBD1 matches 9 bases. V dropped 4 bases and J dropped 2; count of bases not matched to a gene: 8. This CDR3 comprises 16 residues. Germline V lookup: CDR1 SGHNT, CDR2 YYREEE (reference sequence). The CDR3 here is CASSGRDRATTDTQYF. DNA for the CDR3: TGTGCCAGCAGCGGGCGGGACAGGGCGACCACAGATACGCAGTATTTT.

V and J are TRBV21-1 and TRBJ2-1; the table names TRBD2, a call not compared with the DNA. TRBV21-1 is tagged as a pseudogene. CDR3 size: 17 residues. The CDR3 nucleotides are TGTGCCAGCAGCGCGATCCTAGCGGGACGCTCCTACAATGAGCAGTTCTTC. As protein: CASSAILAGRSYNEQFF.

The chain links TRBV15 to TRBJ1-1, with 9 bases fitting TRBD1. The V gene's germline CDR1 is LNHNV and CDR2 YYDKDF (reference sequence). CDR3 length: 15 residues. Trimming cost V 4 bases and J 5 bases; bases outside gene matches: 8. The CDR3 spells CATSIGQGPGTEAFF. The DNA of the CDR3 is TGTGCCACCAGCATTGGACAGGGGCCGGGGACTGAAGCTTTCTTT. The full variable domain, rest sourced from reference TRBV15 and TRBJ1-1, is DAMVIQNPRYQVTQFGKPVTLSCSQTLNHNVMYWYQQKSSQAPKLLFHYYDKDFNNEADTPDNFQSRRPNTSFCFLDIRSPGLGDTAMYLCATSIGQGPGTEAFFGQGTRLTVV.

The CDR3 sequence: CASSLATINGYTF. The CDR3 region has the DNA TGTGCCAGCAGCTTAGCGACAATTAACGGCTACACCTTC. The chain combines TRBV7-2 with TRBJ1-2; D unresolved. Deletions cut 0 bases from V and 8 bases from J, with 10 bases between. The CDR3 runs to 13 residues. Germline CDR1 SGHTA, CDR2 FQGNSA.